Listed below are T cell receptor beta chains from one sample, sequenced in a study of OX40 agonist ivuxolimab in advanced cancers. Clones were read by immunoSEQ multiplex PCR, and TCRdb kept only the in-frame ones, dropping some. The top ten clones hold about 13% of a sample with around 46,000 clones, approximately 86% of them seen once. The source material was CD4+ or CD8+ T cells sorted from blood, sampled in a trial of the OX40 agonist ivuxolimab. These receptors were taken from an adult with an advanced solid tumor such as melanoma, head and neck, liver or kidney cancer. Each CDR3 is given with its conserved first and last residue. D genes are given only for firm matches. The size field is filled for only some rows; it gives once, few, many or a size class.

>TRBV4-3|NA|TRBJ1-2|once
TGCGCCAGCAGCCAAGATTCATTTCTTGGGGATGGCTACACCTTC
CASSQDSFLGDGYTF
>TRBV6-5|NA|TRBJ2-5|once
TGTGCCAGCAGTCCTTTACGGGACCAAGAGACCCAGTACTTC
CASSPLRDQETQYF
>TRBV5-1|NA|TRBJ2-7|NA
TGCGCCAGCAGTTTACGGCCCAGGCAAGTGGATGAGCAGTACTTC
CASSLRPRQVDEQYF
>TRBV29-1|NA|TRBJ2-1|NA
TGCAGCGGTCAAGGCGGGGGCAGAGATGAGCAGTTCTTC
CSGQGGGRDEQFF
>TRBV27|NA|TRBJ1-2|NA
TGTGCCAGCAGTCCACTTCATTCATCGGCTGGTGGCTACACCTTC
CASSPLHSSAGGYTF
>TRBV15|NA|TRBJ2-1|NA
TGTGCCACCAGCAGAGATATACGGGTAGGAGGGAATGAGCAGTTCTTC
CATSRDIRVGGNEQFF
>TRBV7-6|TRBD2|TRBJ2-1|NA
TGTGCCAGCAGCTTATCCGGACTAGCTTCCTTACACAATGAGCAGTTCTTC
CASSLSGLASLHNEQFF
>TRBV28|NA|TRBJ1-1|NA
TGTGCCAGCAGCCTTGGACACTTTCACATGAACACTGAAGCTTTCTTT
CASSLGHFHMNTEAFF
>TRBV6-5|NA|TRBJ1-2|NA
TGTGCCAGCAGTCACTGGACAGTTCAGAGCCTCTATGGCTACACCTTC
CASSHWTVQSLYGYTF
>TRBV5-1|TRBD1|TRBJ2-7|NA
TGCGCCAGCAGACCCTATATGGACAGGGCCCTTCACGAGCAGTACTTC
CASRPYMDRALHEQYF
>TRBV7-9|NA|TRBJ2-2|NA
TGTGCCAGCAGCTTGGGACCCGAGCTGTTTTTT
CASSLGPELFF
>TRBV28|NA|TRBJ2-5|NA
TGTGCCAGCAGTTCCCCCTGGACCCTAGGCCAAGAGACCCAGTACTTC
CASSSPWTLGQETQYF
>TRBV6-5|NA|TRBJ2-7|NA
TGTGCCAGCGCACCCGGGATTACCTACGAGCAGTACTTC
CASAPGITYEQYF
>TRBV7-9|NA|TRBJ1-2|NA
TGTGCCAGCAGCTCCGGGGGGTACTATGGCTACACCTTC
CASSSGGYYGYTF
>TRBV6-6|NA|TRBJ1-5|NA
TGTGCCAGCAGTTACTACAGGGAGCCCCAGCATTTT
CASSYYREPQHF
>TRBV7-9|NA|TRBJ2-7|once
TGTGCCAGCAGCTTCCAGGTCTCCTACGAGCAGTACTTC
CASSFQVSYEQYF
>TRBV7-8|TRBD1|TRBJ1-2|NA
TGTGCCAGCAGCGGCAAGGGACAGGACTATGGCTACACCTTC
CASSGKGQDYGYTF
>TRBV4-2|NA|TRBJ1-2|NA
TGTGCCAGCAGCCAAGTCGAACGAACCCCCTGGGGCTACACCTTC
CASSQVERTPWGYTF
>TRBV5-4|NA|TRBJ1-1|once
TGTGCCAGCACCCCTGACAGTAGTTTGAACACTGAAGCTTTCTTT
CASTPDSSLNTEAFF
>TRBV7-9|NA|TRBJ2-3|NA
TGTGCCAGCAGCTCGGAGATAAGTGTAAAAAAGAGTTTTCCAGATACGCAGTATTTT
CASSSEISVKKSFPDTQYF
>TRBV5-1|NA|TRBJ2-7|NA
TGCGCCAGCAGCTTGGGTTCTGACAGCTTGTACGAGCAGTACTTC
CASSLGSDSLYEQYF
>TRBV7-8|NA|TRBJ1-1|NA
TGTGCCAGCACCTCGGGGGGGGAGAACACTGAAGCTTTCTTT
CASTSGGENTEAFF
>TRBV4-3|NA|TRBJ2-2|few
TGCGCCAGCAGCCAAGATCGGGCCGGGGAGCTGTTTTTT
CASSQDRAGELFF
>TRBV4-3|TRBD2|TRBJ2-1|NA
TGCGCCAGCAGCCATCGCCCCAGCGGGGGGCCAGGGGATGAGCAGTTCTTC
CASSHRPSGGPGDEQFF
>TRBV4-1|NA|TRBJ2-1|NA
TGCGCCAGCAGCCGGGTCGCGGGCTCCTACAATGAGCAGTTCTTC
CASSRVAGSYNEQFF
>TRBV7-8|TRBD1|TRBJ1-3|NA
TGTGCCAGCAGCGCCACGGGACAGGACTCTGGAAACACCATATATTTT
CASSATGQDSGNTIYF
>TRBV7-9|TRBD2|TRBJ2-3|NA
TGTGCCAGCCATAGGAAGGGGCTAGCGGGGGTTGGAGATACGCAGTATTTT
CASHRKGLAGVGDTQYF
>TRBV9|NA|TRBJ1-2|NA
TGTGCCAGCAGCCTAATCCCCAGGCATGGCTACACCTTC
CASSLIPRHGYTF
>TRBV19|NA|TRBJ1-1|NA
TGTGCCAGTAGTATAGCGTCGGCCGGCACTGAAGCTTTCTTT
CASSIASAGTEAFF
>TRBV5-8|NA|TRBJ2-7|NA
TGTGCCAGCAGCTTAGGCACTACCTTGGGCTACGAGCAGTACTTC
CASSLGTTLGYEQYF